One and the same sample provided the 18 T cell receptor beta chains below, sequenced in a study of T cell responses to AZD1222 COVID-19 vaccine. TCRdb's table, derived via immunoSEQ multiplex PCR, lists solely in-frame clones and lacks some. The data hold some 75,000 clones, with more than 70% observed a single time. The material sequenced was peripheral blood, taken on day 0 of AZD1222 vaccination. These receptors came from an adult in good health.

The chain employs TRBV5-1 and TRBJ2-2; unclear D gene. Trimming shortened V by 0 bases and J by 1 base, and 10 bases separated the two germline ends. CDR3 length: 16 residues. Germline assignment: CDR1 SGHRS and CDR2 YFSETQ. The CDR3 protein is CASSLEPFGNTGELFF. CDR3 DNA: TGCGCCAGCAGCTTGGAACCCTTCGGGAACACCGGGGAGCTGTTTTTT.

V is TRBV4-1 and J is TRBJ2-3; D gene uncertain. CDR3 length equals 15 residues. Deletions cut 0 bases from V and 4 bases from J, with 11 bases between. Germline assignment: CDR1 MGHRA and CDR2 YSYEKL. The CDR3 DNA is TGCGCCAGCAGCCAAGATTCCAGGAGCGCAGATACGCAGTATTTT. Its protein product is CASSQDSRSADTQYF.

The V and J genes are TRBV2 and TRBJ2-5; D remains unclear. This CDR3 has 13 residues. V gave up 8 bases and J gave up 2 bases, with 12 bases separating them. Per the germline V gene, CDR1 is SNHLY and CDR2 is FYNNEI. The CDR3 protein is CASGWSRQETQYF. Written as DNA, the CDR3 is TGTGCCAGCGGGTGGTCTAGGCAAGAGACCCAGTACTTC.

The CDR3 nucleotides are TGTGCCAGCAGCTTAGGACGGCTTGCACCCCTCCACTTT. It codes for CASSLGRLAPLHF. The rearrangement uses TRBV7-8 and TRBJ1-6; D not certain. V lost 1 base, J lost 11 bases, and 9 bases lay in between. The CDR3 runs 13 residues. CDR1 SGHVS and CDR2 FQNEAQ come from the germline V gene.

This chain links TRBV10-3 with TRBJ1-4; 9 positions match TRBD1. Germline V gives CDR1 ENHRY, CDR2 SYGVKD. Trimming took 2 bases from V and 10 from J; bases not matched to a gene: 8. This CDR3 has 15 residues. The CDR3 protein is CAISEPPGTGRKLFF. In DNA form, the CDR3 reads TGTGCCATCAGTGAGCCACCCGGGACAGGGCGAAAACTGTTTTTT.

CDR3 amino acids: CATSDSALGETQYF. The CDR3 DNA reads as TGTGCCACCAGTGATTCTGCCCTGGGAGAGACCCAGTACTTC. The chain has TRBV24-1 and TRBJ2-5; no firm D call. The CDR3 loop spans 14 amino acids. CDR1 is KGHDR, CDR2 SFDVKD, per germline. V was cut by 2 bases and J by 4 bases, with 10 bases left in between.

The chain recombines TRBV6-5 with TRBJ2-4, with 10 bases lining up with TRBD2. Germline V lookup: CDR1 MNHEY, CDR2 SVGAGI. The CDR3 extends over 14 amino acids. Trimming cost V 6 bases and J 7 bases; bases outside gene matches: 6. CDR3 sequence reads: CASRKSGGANIQYF. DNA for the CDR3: TGTGCCAGCAGAAAAAGCGGGGGGGCGAACATTCAGTACTTC.

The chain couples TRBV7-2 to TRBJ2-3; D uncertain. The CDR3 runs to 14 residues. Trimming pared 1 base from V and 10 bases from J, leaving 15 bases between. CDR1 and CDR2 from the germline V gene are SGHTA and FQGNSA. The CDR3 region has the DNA TGTGCCAGCAGCTTAGAGTTACTGGATGAACCGCAGTATTTT. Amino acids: CASSLELLDEPQYF.

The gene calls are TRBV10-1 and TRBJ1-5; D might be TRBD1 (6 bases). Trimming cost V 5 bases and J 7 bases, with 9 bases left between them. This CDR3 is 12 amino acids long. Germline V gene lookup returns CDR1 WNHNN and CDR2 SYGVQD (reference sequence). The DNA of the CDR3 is TGCGCCAGCAGTCGCGGACAGCAGCCCCAGCATTTT. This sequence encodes CASSRGQQPQHF.

The CDR3: CASRPQGDQPQHF. CDR3 in DNA: TGTGCCAGCAGGCCCCAGGGGGATCAGCCCCAGCATTTT. The chain recombines TRBV7-9 with TRBJ1-5; 7 nucleotides align to TRBD1. Germline V CDR1 and CDR2: SEHNR, FQNEAQ (reference sequence). The CDR3 covers 13 residues. The V segment lost 6 bases and the J segment 5 bases; nucleotides outside the gene matches: 4.

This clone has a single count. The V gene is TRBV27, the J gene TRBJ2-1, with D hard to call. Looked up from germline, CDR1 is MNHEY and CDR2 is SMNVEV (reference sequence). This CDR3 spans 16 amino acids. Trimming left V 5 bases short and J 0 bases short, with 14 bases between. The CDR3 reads CASSARPKSSYNEQFF. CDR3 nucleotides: TGTGCCAGCAGTGCACGGCCTAAGAGCTCCTACAATGAGCAGTTCTTC.

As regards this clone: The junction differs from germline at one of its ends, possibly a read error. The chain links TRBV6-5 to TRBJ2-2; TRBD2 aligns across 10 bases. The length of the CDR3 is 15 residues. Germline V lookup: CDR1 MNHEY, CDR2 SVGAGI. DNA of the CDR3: TGTGCCCGCAGAAGCGGGGGGGCGGGCACCGGGGAGCTGTTTTTT. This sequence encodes CARRSGGAGTGELFF.

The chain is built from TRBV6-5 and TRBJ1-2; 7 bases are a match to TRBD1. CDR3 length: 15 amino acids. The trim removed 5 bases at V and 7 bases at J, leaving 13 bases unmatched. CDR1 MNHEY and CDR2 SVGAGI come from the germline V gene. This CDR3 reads CASSRGTAAEGGYTF. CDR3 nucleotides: TGTGCCAGCAGTAGGGGGACAGCCGCTGAGGGTGGCTACACCTTC.

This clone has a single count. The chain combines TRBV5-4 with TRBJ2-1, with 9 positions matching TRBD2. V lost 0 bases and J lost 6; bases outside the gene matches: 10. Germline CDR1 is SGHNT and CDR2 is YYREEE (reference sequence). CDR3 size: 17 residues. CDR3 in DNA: TGTGCCAGCAGCTTGGCCATGGCGGGAGGGCGGGGCAATGAGCAGTTCTTC. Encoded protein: CASSLAMAGGRGNEQFF.

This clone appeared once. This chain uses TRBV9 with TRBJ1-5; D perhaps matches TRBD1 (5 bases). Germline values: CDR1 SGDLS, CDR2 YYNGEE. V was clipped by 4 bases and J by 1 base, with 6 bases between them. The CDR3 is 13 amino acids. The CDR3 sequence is CASSRDSNQPQHF. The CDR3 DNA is TGTGCCAGCAGCAGGGACAGCAATCAGCCCCAGCATTTT.

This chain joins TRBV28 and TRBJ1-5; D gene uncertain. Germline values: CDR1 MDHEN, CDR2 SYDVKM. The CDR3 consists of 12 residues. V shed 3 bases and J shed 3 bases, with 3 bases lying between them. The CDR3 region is CASSFSNQPQHF. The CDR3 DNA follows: TGTGCCAGCAGTTTCTCCAATCAGCCCCAGCATTTT.

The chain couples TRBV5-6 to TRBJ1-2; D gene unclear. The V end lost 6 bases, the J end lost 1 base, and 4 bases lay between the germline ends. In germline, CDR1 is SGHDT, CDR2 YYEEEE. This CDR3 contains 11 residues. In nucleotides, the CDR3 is TGTGCCAGCAACAGTAACTATGGCTACACCTTC. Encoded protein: CASNSNYGYTF.

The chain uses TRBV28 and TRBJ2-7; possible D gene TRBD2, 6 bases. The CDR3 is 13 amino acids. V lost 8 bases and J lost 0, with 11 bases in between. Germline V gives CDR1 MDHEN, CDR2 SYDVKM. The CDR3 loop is CASLGRSSYEQYV. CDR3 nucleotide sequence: TGTGCCAGCCTGGGGAGGAGCTCCTACGAGCAGTACGTC.